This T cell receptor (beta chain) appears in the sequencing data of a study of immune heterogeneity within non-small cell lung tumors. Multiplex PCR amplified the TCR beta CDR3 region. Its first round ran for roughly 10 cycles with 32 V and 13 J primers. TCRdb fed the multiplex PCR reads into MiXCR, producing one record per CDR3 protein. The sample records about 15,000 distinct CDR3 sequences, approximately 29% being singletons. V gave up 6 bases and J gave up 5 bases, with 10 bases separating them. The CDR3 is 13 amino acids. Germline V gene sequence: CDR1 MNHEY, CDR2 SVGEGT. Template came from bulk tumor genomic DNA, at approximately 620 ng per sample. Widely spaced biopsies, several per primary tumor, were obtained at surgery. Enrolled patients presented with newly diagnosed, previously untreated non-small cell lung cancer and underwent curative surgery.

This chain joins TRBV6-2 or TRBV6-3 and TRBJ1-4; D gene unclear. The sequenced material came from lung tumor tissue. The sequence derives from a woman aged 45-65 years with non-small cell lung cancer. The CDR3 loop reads CASSREINEKLFF. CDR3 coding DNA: TGTGCCAGCAGCCGTGAGATAAATGAAAAACTGTTTTTT.